The 25 T cell receptor beta chains in this list originate from one sample, sequenced in a study of cytomegalovirus exposure and HLA in healthy donors. The PCR had 60 Vbeta and 13 Jbeta primers. Produced via immunoSEQ multiplex PCR; TCRdb's table is partial and in-frame only. The repertoire has about 95,000 clones, about two thirds of them found once; the top ten carry approximately 16%. The specimen sequenced was PBMCs. The receptors were gathered from a woman in her forties or fifties in good health and CMV-seropositive.

DNA of the CDR3: TGTGCCAGCAGTAATTTAAGGGCTAGCGGGAGTCTAGGGGATACGCAGTATTTT. Translated: CASSNLRASGSLGDTQYF. The genes are TRBV28 and TRBJ2-3, with TRBD2 matching over 10 bases. This CDR3 is built from 18 residues. Unmatched junction bases numbered 17, after V lost 5 bases and J lost 6 bases. Germline lookup yields CDR1 MDHEN and CDR2 SYDVKM.

The V call is TRBV5-1, the J call TRBJ2-5; a weak D match, TRBD1 (5 bases). The V end lost 0 bases, the J end lost 5 bases, and 14 bases lay between the germline ends. CDR1 and CDR2 from the germline V gene are SGHRS and YFSETQ. The CDR3 is 15 amino acids. This CDR3 is CASSLDAGLGETQYF. Written as DNA, the CDR3 is TGCGCCAGCAGCTTGGACGCAGGGTTGGGGGAGACCCAGTACTTC. The full variable domain, rest sourced from reference TRBV5-1 and TRBJ2-5, is KAGVTQTPRYLIKTRGQQVTLSCSPISGHRSVSWYQQTPGQGLQFLFEYFSETQRNKGNFPGRFSGRQFSNSRSEMNVSTLELGDSALYLCASSLDAGLGETQYFGPGTRLLVL.

In its sample, this clone was seen once. The germline gene is not matched at one end of the junction; a read error may be the cause. This chain connects TRBV7-9 to TRBJ2-3, with D hard to call. Germline CDR1 reads SEHNR; CDR2 reads FQNEAQ (reference sequence). The CDR3 is 14 residues long. Here the CDR3 reads CSSSLSLSTDTQYF. CDR3 nucleotides: TGTTCCAGCAGCTTAAGCCTTAGCACAGATACGCAGTATTTT.

The chain recombines TRBV28 with TRBJ1-4; 7 positions agree with TRBD1. Trimming took 3 bases from V and 8 from J; bases not matched to a gene: 12. CDR3 size: 16 residues. Per germline, CDR1 MDHEN and CDR2 SYDVKM. The CDR3: CASSFRGLGGEEKLFF. In DNA, the CDR3 is TGTGCCAGCAGTTTTAGGGGGCTTGGAGGAGAAGAAAAACTGTTTTTT.

V is TRBV11-3 and J is TRBJ1-1; 10 bases are shared with TRBD1. Trimming cost V 4 bases and J 3 bases; bases outside gene matches: 2. The CDR3 is 14 residues long. The germline gives CDR1 SGHNT, CDR2 YENEEA. As DNA, the CDR3 is TGTGCCAGCAGCTCCGGACAGGGGGACACTGAAGCTTTCTTT. Translating gives CASSSGQGDTEAFF.

V and J are TRBV11-2 and TRBJ2-1; TRBD1 matches 8 bases. Germline values: CDR1 SGHAT, CDR2 FQNNGV. The CDR3 sequence is 15 residues long. V lost 4 bases and J lost 8; bases outside the gene matches: 10. Written as DNA, the CDR3 is TGTGCCAGCAGCTCGAACGTGGACAGGGACCATGAGCAGTTCTTC. Its protein is CASSSNVDRDHEQFF.

The chain combines TRBV7-9 with TRBJ2-3; tentative D call: TRBD1 (5 bases). The CDR3 has 14 amino acids. The ends were cut back, 5 bases at V and 6 bases at J, with 15 bases in the middle. Germline values: CDR1 SEHNR, CDR2 FQNEAQ (reference sequence). The CDR3 bases are TGTGCCAGCAGCCTAACCAGGGATGAGGATACGCAGTATTTT. Amino acids: CASSLTRDEDTQYF.

In this sample, this clone turned up a few times. This sequence joins TRBV4-3 and TRBJ2-7; D might be TRBD1 (5 bases). Looked up from germline, CDR1 is LGHNA and CDR2 is YSLEER. This CDR3 region has 15 residues. V was trimmed by 1 base and J by 3 bases, leaving 13 bases between them. DNA for the CDR3: TGCGCCAGCAGCCAAGGCCCCGGGCAGGGCTACGAGCAGTACTTC. This codes for CASSQGPGQGYEQYF.

The rearrangement joins TRBV5-1 to TRBJ2-7; TRBD2 aligns across 11 bases. J gave up 3 bases and V 5 bases, and 10 bases lay outside the gene matches. This CDR3 region has 16 residues. CDR1 and CDR2 from the germline V gene are SGHRS and YFSETQ. The CDR3 loop is CASRSPGTSGSYEQYF. The DNA for the CDR3 is TGCGCCAGCAGGTCACCAGGGACTAGCGGAAGCTACGAGCAGTACTTC.

This clone was recorded only once. The rearrangement links TRBV5-1 to TRBJ2-7; 8 bases line up with TRBD2. J was trimmed by 4 bases and V by 1 base; bases with no gene match: 4. Germline-derived CDR1 and CDR2 are SGHRS and YFSETQ. This CDR3 is 14 amino acids long. CDR3 sequence reads: CASSLRQRGYEQYF. The CDR3 DNA is TGCGCCAGCAGCTTGAGGCAGCGGGGGTACGAGCAGTACTTC.

The chain links TRBV19 to TRBJ1-2; TRBD1 aligns across 7 bases. Germline CDR1 and CDR2: LNHDA and SQIVND (reference sequence). V trimming: 2 bases; J trimming: 4 bases; junction bases outside the gene matches: 4. The CDR3 sequence is 14 residues long. CDR3: CASSIQGGAYGYTF. The DNA of the CDR3 is TGTGCCAGTAGTATACAAGGGGGCGCCTATGGCTACACCTTC.

J is TRBJ1-1 and V is TRBV6-5, with no clear D. Germline lookup yields CDR1 MNHEY and CDR2 SVGAGI. CDR3 length: 13 residues. Trimming took off 7 bases at V and 2 bases at J, with 11 bases between the two ends. The CDR3 is CASTFSFNTEAFF. CDR3 bases: TGTGCCAGCACCTTTAGTTTTAACACTGAAGCTTTCTTT.

V is TRBV5-1 and J is TRBJ2-2; a weak D match, TRBD2 (6 bases). V lost 0 bases to trimming and J lost 6 bases, with 15 bases between them. Germline CDR1 and CDR2: SGHRS and YFSETQ. The CDR3 covers 16 residues. The CDR3 DNA sequence: TGCGCCAGCAGCTTGGTCGCGGGATCAGTTTCCGGGGAGCTGTTTTTT. Its protein product is CASSLVAGSVSGELFF.

CDR3 loop: CASSPSGTQETQYF. CDR3 sequence (DNA): TGTGCCAGCAGCCCATCCGGGACACAAGAGACCCAGTACTTC. The rearrangement links TRBV7-3 to TRBJ2-5, with a possible D match to TRBD1 (6 bases). CDR1 and CDR2 (germline): SGHTA, FQGTGA. Deletions cut 5 bases from V and 2 bases from J, with 12 bases between. The length of the CDR3 is 14 residues.

The genes are TRBV9 and TRBJ2-7; weak D call: TRBD1 (6 bases). The CDR3 loop spans 15 amino acids. Trimming shortened V by 1 base and J by 3 bases, and 14 bases separated the two germline ends. The V gene's germline CDR1 is SGDLS and CDR2 YYNGEE. The CDR3 loop reads CASSVSPGQLYEQYF. DNA of the CDR3: TGTGCCAGCAGCGTATCCCCGGGACAACTCTACGAGCAGTACTTC.

The chain links TRBV7-2 to TRBJ2-7; tentative D call: TRBD1 (6 bases). Trimming took 10 bases from V and 0 from J, leaving 28 bases between them. The germline CDR1 and CDR2 sequences are SGHTA and FQGNSA. CDR3 length: 18 residues. CDR3 coding DNA: TGTGCCAACTCAACCCAGGACAGATGTGGGGGCAGCTCCTACGAGCAGTACTTC. Its protein is CANSTQDRCGGSSYEQYF.

V is TRBV27 and J is TRBJ1-2; TRBD1 is a possible D gene (6 bases). There are 13 residues in the CDR3. Germline V gives CDR1 MNHEY, CDR2 SMNVEV (reference sequence). Trimming removed 5 bases from V and 3 bases from J, with 10 bases in between. CDR3 sequence reads: CASSPNRDYGYTF. CDR3 in DNA: TGTGCCAGCAGTCCCAACAGGGACTATGGCTACACCTTC.

This chain connects TRBV7-3 to TRBJ2-3; no firm D call. The ends were cut back, 5 bases at V and 0 bases at J, with 6 bases in the middle. The CDR3 is 13 residues long. The germline gives CDR1 SGHTA, CDR2 FQGTGA. CDR3: CASSTVSTDTQYF. In DNA form, the CDR3 reads TGTGCCAGCAGCACGGTTAGCACAGATACGCAGTATTTT. Drawing the rest from reference TRBV7-3 and TRBJ2-3, the complete variable domain is GAGVSQTPSNKVTEKGKYVELRCDPISGHTALYWYRQSLGQGPEFLIYFQGTGAADDSGLPNDRFFAVRPEGSVSTLKIQRTERGDSAVYLCASSTVSTDTQYFGPGTRLTVL.

J is TRBJ2-7 and V is TRBV5-1; 8 nucleotides match TRBD1. Germline CDR1 reads SGHRS; CDR2 reads YFSETQ. After removal of 10 bases from V and 6 bases from J, the junction contained 12 bases not matched to a gene. The CDR3 length is 13 residues. CDR3 in amino acids: CASIPTDRAEQYF. The CDR3, as DNA: TGCGCCTCAATACCCACGGACAGGGCCGAGCAGTACTTC. The full variable domain, with the rest looked up from reference TRBV5-1 and TRBJ2-7, is KAGVTQTPRYLIKTRGQQVTLSCSPISGHRSVSWYQQTPGQGLQFLFEYFSETQRNKGNFPGRFSGRQFSNSRSEMNVSTLELGDSALYLCASIPTDRAEQYFGPGTRLTVT.

The chain links TRBV6-6 to TRBJ2-7, with D tentatively TRBD2 (7 bases). CDR1 and CDR2 (germline): MNHNY, SVGAGI (reference sequence). The CDR3 loop spans 14 amino acids. V lost 6 bases and J lost 3, with 15 bases in between. The CDR3 sequence is CASRYTGRVYEQYF. The CDR3 DNA reads as TGTGCCAGCAGATATACAGGGAGGGTCTACGAGCAGTACTTC.

The genes are TRBV15 and TRBJ2-2; D perhaps matches TRBD2 (6 bases). Trimming stripped 0 bases from V and 2 bases from J, with 10 bases between. The CDR3 loop spans 16 amino acids. Germline CDR1 reads LNHNV; CDR2 reads YYDKDF (reference sequence). CDR3 in amino acids: CATSRDRGRNTGELFF. CDR3 DNA: TGTGCCACCAGCAGAGATCGGGGGAGAAACACCGGGGAGCTGTTTTTT.

The chain uses TRBV27 and TRBJ1-1; 7 bases agree with TRBD1. Trimming took 3 bases from V and 5 from J; bases not matched to a gene: 12. Germline lookup yields CDR1 MNHEY and CDR2 SMNVEV (reference sequence). The CDR3 contains 16 residues. The CDR3 here is CASSFPGQVRWTEAFF. The CDR3 nucleotides read TGTGCCAGCAGTTTCCCCGGACAGGTTCGATGGACTGAAGCTTTCTTT.

This clone was detected only a few times. The V and J genes are TRBV5-5 and TRBJ2-7, with TRBD1 as a possible D gene (6 bases). Germline V CDR1 and CDR2: SGHKS, YYEKEE (reference sequence). The CDR3 is 14 amino acids. V was shortened by 0 bases and J by 4 bases, with 11 bases between the two germline ends. This CDR3 reads CASSLAGVAYEQYF. For the CDR3, the DNA is TGTGCCAGCAGCTTGGCAGGGGTGGCGTACGAGCAGTACTTC.

The V call is TRBV28, the J call TRBJ1-4; 7 bases fit TRBD1. The ends lost 6 bases at V and 5 bases at J; junction bases unmatched: 6. The germline gives CDR1 MDHEN, CDR2 SYDVKM. The CDR3 spans 14 residues. Here the CDR3 reads CASRPGTANEKLFF. In DNA, the CDR3 is TGTGCCAGCAGGCCAGGGACAGCAAATGAAAAACTGTTTTTT. Full variable domain (outside the CDR3, taken from reference TRBV28 and TRBJ1-4): DVKVTQSSRYLVKRTGEKVFLECVQDMDHENMFWYRQDPGLGLRLIYFSYDVKMKEKGDIPEGYSVSREKKERFSLILESASTNQTSMYLCASRPGTANEKLFFGSGTQLSVL.

This clone came up once. The V and J genes are TRBV19 and TRBJ2-7; weak D call: TRBD1 (5 bases). Trimming removed 3 bases at V and 2 bases at J, with 20 bases between. From germline, CDR1 is LNHDA and CDR2 SQIVND (reference sequence). This CDR3 region has 17 residues. CDR3 DNA: TGTGCCAGTAGTATGGGTTCTAGGGGTCAGTCACCCTACGAGCAGTACTTC. Translated: CASSMGSRGQSPYEQYF.